The T cell receptor beta chain described here comes from a study of Graves' ophthalmopathy and Graves' hyperthyroidism. Overall study results and limits: Blood also held most thyroid clonotypes expanded above 0.001 frequency.

The CDR3 spans 14 residues. V was clipped by 2 bases and J by 5 bases, with 12 bases between them. CDR1 and CDR2 (germline): DFQATT, SNEGSKA (reference sequence). This clonotype has at least ten counts. Its antigen is not identified. Amplified TCR beta CDR3 regions were obtained using RNA transcripts as template. RT-PCR was first run with HTBI primers, then multiplex PCR in a second round. TCRdb used MiXCR to reprocess the multiplex PCR reads, holding one entry per CDR3 protein. Of roughly 1.1 million distinct CDR3 sequences in the sample, about 38% are singletons; the top ten hold roughly 10%. Clinical symptoms and serum thyroxine were used for diagnosis; TRAb, thyroid ultrasound and orbital computed tomography were also relied on.

This chain joins TRBV20-1 and TRBJ1-4; unclear D gene. The sequence was collected from an adult man with Graves' hyperthyroidism. Sequenced material: peripheral blood or thyroid tissue (not recorded which). This chain's CDR3 is CSARSPSLNEKLFF. The CDR3 nucleotides are TGCAGTGCTAGATCCCCGAGTCTAAATGAAAAACTGTTTTTT.